This T cell receptor beta chain derives from a study of T cell repertoires in cytomegalovirus infection. For the study at large: Recently identified HLA-C-restricted CMV epitopes were used, and well-studied HLA-B-restricted CMV epitopes were used as well.

Trimming pared 3 bases from V and 4 bases from J, leaving 18 bases between. Germline CDR1 SGDLS, CDR2 YYNGEE. The CDR3 runs 16 residues. Comment on this clonotype: The antigen is undetermined.

TCRdb recomputed calls from the reads with MiXCR, one row per CDR3 protein. Here the sample spans some 940,000 distinct CDR3 sequences, roughly 31% being singletons. Source: cultured CD8+ T cells from PBMCs, taken from culture after CMV antigen stimulation. The clonotype was recovered from a human donor in good health (CMV status not recorded). Some clones in this sample may be carry-over from other donors' samples. The V call is TRBV9, the J call TRBJ2-3; possible D gene TRBD2, 7 bases. Here the CDR3 reads CASSGGGGPTPDTQYF. CDR3 nucleotide sequence: TGTGCCAGCAGCGGGGGGGGCGGCCCCACCCCAGATACGCAGTATTTT.